The next 31 T cell receptor beta chains were all read from a single sample in a study of blood T cell repertoires in COVID-19. Some clones are missing from TCRdb's copy, which holds only in-frame ones; the method was immunoSEQ multiplex PCR. The table shows roughly 350,000 clones, with over 75% occurring only once. Sequencing used peripheral blood. The source is a woman aged 45-60 years with active or convalescent COVID-19.

This rearrangement joins TRBV5-1 to TRBJ2-5; 9 bases align to TRBD1. The CDR3 consists of 14 residues. Germline values: CDR1 SGHRS, CDR2 YFSETQ. V dropped 4 bases and J dropped 5; count of bases not matched to a gene: 6. The DNA of the CDR3 is TGCGCCAGCAGCGCAGGACAGGGGATGGAGACCCAGTACTTC. It translates to CASSAGQGMETQYF.

The chain combines TRBV30 with TRBJ1-2; tentatively, D is TRBD1 (6 bases). Deletions cut 0 bases from V and 8 bases from J, with 19 bases between. From germline, CDR1 is GTSNPN and CDR2 SVGIG (reference sequence). The CDR3 has 15 amino acids. The CDR3 here is CAWSVLRVGAWGYTF. The CDR3 nucleotides are TGTGCCTGGAGTGTACTGCGGGTGGGGGCTTGGGGCTACACCTTC.

V is TRBV6-2 or TRBV6-3 and J is TRBJ2-1; 10 bases agree with TRBD2. J gave up 4 bases and V 7 bases, and 7 bases lay outside the gene matches. In germline, CDR1 is MNHEY, CDR2 SVGEGT. The CDR3 length is 15 residues. In DNA, the CDR3 is TGTGCCAGCACCCCAGCGGGAGGGCCTTACAATGAGCAGTTCTTC. This gives the protein CASTPAGGPYNEQFF.

The V call is TRBV19, the J call TRBJ2-7; perhaps TRBD2 as D (5 bases). Germline values: CDR1 LNHDA, CDR2 SQIVND (reference sequence). V lost 3 bases to trimming and J lost 0 bases, with 27 bases between them. The CDR3 is made up of 20 amino acids. CDR3 loop: CASSIAQRHRKSHSSYEQYF. The CDR3 DNA sequence: TGTGCCAGTAGTATCGCCCAGCGGCACAGAAAAAGTCACAGCTCCTACGAGCAGTACTTC.

V and J are TRBV5-5 and TRBJ1-1, with D uncertain. Trimming removed 4 bases at V and 5 bases at J, with 9 bases between. Germline-derived CDR1 and CDR2 are SGHKS and YYEKEE (reference sequence). This CDR3 is 12 amino acids long. CDR3 sequence reads: CASSQRATEAFF. The CDR3 DNA sequence: TGTGCCAGCAGCCAGAGAGCGACTGAAGCTTTCTTT.

The chain links TRBV11-2 to TRBJ2-7, with 7 bases lining up with TRBD1. CDR1 SGHAT and CDR2 FQNNGV come from the germline V gene. The CDR3 runs to 14 residues. J lost 2 bases, V lost 5 bases, and 6 bases had no gene match. The DNA of the CDR3 is TGTGCCAGCAGCCCTCGGACAGGACCCTACGAGCAGTACTTC. Translation gives CASSPRTGPYEQYF.

A word on this clone: Being one base from a much bigger clone, this may be a read error. The rearrangement joins TRBV30 to TRBJ1-1; 7 positions match TRBD1. CDR1 is GTSNPN and CDR2 is SVGIG in the germline V gene (reference sequence). The length of the CDR3 is 13 residues. V was pared by 3 bases and J by 1 base, with 2 bases of the junction left unmatched. CDR3 sequence: CAWRGQPNTEAFF. The CDR3 nucleotides are TGTGCCTGGAGGGGACAGCCGAACACTGAAGCTTTCTTT.

The chain links TRBV3-1 (or the pseudogene TRBV3-2) to TRBJ2-3; 9 bases align to TRBD1. V shed 0 bases and J 8 bases; nucleotides not matched to a gene: 9. Germline CDR1 LGHDT, CDR2 YNNKEL (reference sequence). This CDR3 has 16 residues. CDR3: CASSQDTGTGSPTQYF. The CDR3 DNA reads TGTGCCAGCAGCCAAGATACCGGGACAGGGTCTCCTACGCAGTATTTT.

The rearrangement joins TRBV4-2 to TRBJ1-5; TRBD1 is a possible D gene (6 bases). Germline CDR1 reads LGHNA; CDR2 reads YNFKEQ. CDR3 size: 15 residues. Trimming cost V 1 base and J 5 bases, with 12 bases left between them. This CDR3 reads CASSQGMGADQPQHF. In DNA form, the CDR3 reads TGTGCCAGCAGCCAAGGAATGGGGGCAGATCAGCCCCAGCATTTT.

The J gene is TRBJ2-2, the V gene TRBV7-3, with 9 positions matching TRBD2. The CDR3 has 18 residues. The V and J ends lost 4 bases and 7 bases, in that order; junction bases with no gene match: 16. Germline V gives CDR1 SGHTA, CDR2 FQGTGA. Here the CDR3 reads CASSSPERAGGMGGELFF. In nucleotides, the CDR3 is TGTGCCAGCAGCTCCCCCGAGAGAGCGGGAGGAATGGGCGGGGAGCTGTTTTTT.

The V and J genes are TRBV5-1 and TRBJ1-2; D is unresolved. V gave up 4 bases and J gave up 5 bases, with 15 bases separating them. This CDR3 has 14 residues. Germline CDR1 SGHRS, CDR2 YFSETQ. The CDR3 sequence: CASSPDAGGYGYTF. CDR3 DNA: TGCGCCAGCAGCCCGGACGCCGGAGGGTATGGCTACACCTTC.

The chain combines TRBV28 with TRBJ1-1; no firm D call. Germline CDR1 reads MDHEN; CDR2 reads SYDVKM. V dropped 2 bases and J dropped 5 bases, with 9 bases sitting between them. The CDR3 is made up of 13 amino acids. The CDR3 protein is CASSLIEDTEAFF. The CDR3, as DNA: TGTGCCAGCAGTTTAATAGAAGATACTGAAGCTTTCTTT.

This clone was observed a single time. The chain employs TRBV5-1 and TRBJ1-6, with 8 positions matching TRBD1. Trimming took 4 bases from V and 7 from J; bases not matched to a gene: 7. CDR1 is SGHRS and CDR2 is YFSETQ in the germline V gene. CDR3 size: 15 residues. CDR3 DNA sequence: TGCGCCAGCAGCGTTGGACAGGGTGGAAATTCACCCCTCCACTTT. Amino acid sequence: CASSVGQGGNSPLHF.

The rearrangement links TRBV7-9 to TRBJ1-1; D is possibly TRBD1 (5 bases). CDR1 and CDR2 from the germline V gene are SEHNR and FQNEAQ (reference sequence). This CDR3 contains 15 residues. The germline V and J ends were trimmed by 3 bases and 1 base, with 12 bases remaining between them. The DNA for the CDR3 is TGTGCCAGCAGCTTGCTCAGGGAACGGAACACTGAAGCTTTCTTT. Translation gives CASSLLRERNTEAFF.

The V and J genes are TRBV29-1 and TRBJ1-1, with 8 nucleotides matching TRBD1. V shed 7 bases and J 4 bases; nucleotides not matched to a gene: 2. Per the germline V gene, CDR1 is SQVTM and CDR2 is ANQGSEA. The CDR3 loop spans 11 amino acids. For the CDR3, the DNA is TGCAGCGCCAGGGGGCCCACTGAAGCTTTCTTT. It yields the protein CSARGPTEAFF.

The V gene is TRBV18, the J gene TRBJ2-7, with D tentatively TRBD2 (5 bases). With 0 bases removed from V and 3 bases from J, the gap between germline ends came to 27 bases. Germline-derived CDR1 and CDR2 are KGHSH and LQKENI. This CDR3 comprises 20 residues. CDR3 in DNA: TGTGCCAGCTCACCACCCGGACTCACCCCCATGGGGTTCTTGAACTACGAGCAGTACTTC. Its protein is CASSPPGLTPMGFLNYEQYF.

In this sample, this clone turned up once. This chain connects TRBV7-6 to TRBJ2-3; the D gene is possibly TRBD1 (6 bases). Trimming cost V 3 bases and J 5 bases, with 12 bases left between them. The CDR3 is 14 residues long. The germline CDR1 and CDR2 sequences are SGHVS and FNYEAQ. Written as DNA, the CDR3 is TGTGCCAGCAGCTTCTCTACCAGGGGAGATACGCAGTATTTT. Protein product: CASSFSTRGDTQYF.

The chain is built from TRBV7-8 and TRBJ2-7; 9 bases line up with TRBD2. V shed 3 bases and J 2 bases; nucleotides not matched to a gene: 8. CDR1 SGHVS and CDR2 FQNEAQ come from the germline V gene. The length of the CDR3 is 16 residues. CDR3 region: CASSFQLAGLAYEQYF. The CDR3 DNA reads TGTGCCAGCAGCTTCCAGCTAGCGGGACTGGCCTACGAGCAGTACTTC.

Notes on this clone: Other DNA sequences in the same sample also yield this CDR3. The chain carries TRBV7-6 and TRBJ1-3, with TRBD1 as a possible D gene (5 bases). In germline, CDR1 is SGHVS, CDR2 FNYEAQ. The CDR3 sequence is 16 residues long. V shed 0 bases and J shed 0 bases, with 9 bases lying between them. CDR3: CASSLALGGSGNTIYF. The CDR3 nucleotides are TGTGCCAGCAGCTTAGCCCTGGGGGGCTCTGGAAACACCATATATTTT.

CDR3: CASSGEGEQFF. CDR3 in DNA: TGTGCCAGCTCCGGCGAGGGAGAGCAGTTCTTC. V gene TRBV18 combines with J gene TRBJ2-1; D is perhaps TRBD2 (5 bases). Germline V gene lookup returns CDR1 KGHSH and CDR2 LQKENI. The CDR3 has 11 amino acids. The ends were cut back, 6 bases at V and 10 bases at J, with 10 bases in the middle.

V and J are TRBV30 and TRBJ1-4, with D unclear. With 0 bases removed from V and 8 bases from J, the gap between germline ends came to 10 bases. Per germline, CDR1 GTSNPN and CDR2 SVGIG (reference sequence). CDR3 size: 13 residues. This CDR3 reads CAWSVRVVEKLFF. As DNA, the CDR3 is TGTGCCTGGAGTGTACGGGTAGTGGAAAAACTGTTTTTT.

V usage is TRBV27 and J usage is TRBJ1-1, with D maybe TRBD1 (5 bases). The CDR3 has 15 amino acids. Deletions cut 8 bases from V and 4 bases from J, with 20 bases between. CDR1 is MNHEY and CDR2 is SMNVEV in the germline V gene (reference sequence). The CDR3 spells CASRLGQGLITEAFF. In DNA form, the CDR3 reads TGTGCCAGCCGACTAGGGCAGGGTTTGATCACTGAAGCTTTCTTT.

The rearrangement uses TRBV27 and TRBJ2-1, with 11 bases matching TRBD2. CDR3 length: 17 amino acids. The trim removed 4 bases at V and 4 bases at J, leaving 9 bases unmatched. Germline CDR1 reads MNHEY; CDR2 reads SMNVEV (reference sequence). This CDR3 reads CASSYRIAGGQYNEQFF. The CDR3 DNA reads as TGTGCCAGCAGTTATAGAATAGCGGGAGGGCAGTACAATGAGCAGTTCTTC.

This clone was found a few times. The chain uses TRBV6-2 or TRBV6-3 and TRBJ2-5; TRBD2 matches at 7 bases. CDR1 and CDR2 from the germline V gene are MNHEY and SVGEGT. The ends lost 2 bases at V and 2 bases at J; junction bases unmatched: 8. The CDR3 totals 16 residues. CDR3 sequence reads: CASSYGLADGQETQYF. Written as DNA, the CDR3 is TGTGCCAGCAGTTACGGCCTAGCGGACGGACAAGAGACCCAGTACTTC.

The J gene is TRBJ1-4, the V gene TRBV28; D remains ambiguous. V lost 3 bases and J 3 bases, leaving 8 bases between the germline ends. There are 14 residues in the CDR3. Germline CDR1 MDHEN, CDR2 SYDVKM. The CDR3 loop reads CASSLGGANEKLFF. In DNA form, the CDR3 reads TGTGCCAGCAGTTTGGGCGGGGCTAATGAAAAACTGTTTTTT.

The V call is TRBV18, the J call TRBJ2-7; 8 positions agree with TRBD1. Germline V lookup: CDR1 KGHSH, CDR2 LQKENI. Germline trimming cut 0 bases from V and 2 bases from J; bases unmatched to any gene: 9. The CDR3 consists of 17 residues. The CDR3 here is CASSPPFKTGVPYEQYF. CDR3 DNA sequence: TGTGCCAGCTCACCACCGTTTAAGACAGGGGTTCCCTACGAGCAGTACTTC.

The J gene is TRBJ1-5, the V gene TRBV7-2; TRBD1 aligns across 11 bases. Germline values: CDR1 SGHTA, CDR2 FQGNSA. The CDR3 covers 15 residues. With V trimmed by 4 bases and J by 6 bases, 5 bases remained unmatched. The CDR3 is CASSWRTGGFQPQHF. CDR3 nucleotides: TGTGCCAGCAGCTGGCGGACAGGGGGCTTTCAGCCCCAGCATTTT.

This clone was counted a single time. This same CDR3 is encoded by further DNA sequences in the sample. This chain uses TRBV7-2 with TRBJ1-1, with D perhaps TRBD1 (5 bases). The CDR3 is 15 amino acids. Germline assignment: CDR1 SGHTA and CDR2 FQGNSA. V lost 1 base and J lost 2, with 11 bases in between. The CDR3 nucleotides read TGTGCCAGCAGCTTAGTCGCAGGGACTAACACTGAAGCTTTCTTT. It codes for CASSLVAGTNTEAFF.

The V gene is TRBV27, the J gene TRBJ1-1, with 9 bases matching TRBD1. V shed 3 bases, J shed 7 bases, and the junction held 3 bases outside the gene matches. This CDR3 has 13 residues. Germline V gene data show CDR1 as MNHEY and CDR2 as SMNVEV (reference sequence). CDR3 nucleotide sequence: TGTGCCAGCAGTTTTTTGGGACAGGGTGAAGCTTTCTTT. Translation gives CASSFLGQGEAFF.

The chain combines TRBV27 with TRBJ2-2, with TRBD1 matching 10 bases. This CDR3 spans 17 amino acids. CDR1 MNHEY and CDR2 SMNVEV come from the germline V gene (reference sequence). J gave up 5 bases and V 7 bases, and 13 bases lay outside the gene matches. As DNA, the CDR3 is TGTGCCAGCACCTTGGGGGACAGGGGTAGGTTGACCGGGGAGCTGTTTTTT. Residues: CASTLGDRGRLTGELFF.

This clone came up a few times. The CDR3 here is CASSKQQGGTEAFF. The CDR3 DNA sequence: TGCGCCAGCAGCAAACAACAGGGAGGGACTGAAGCTTTCTTT. J is TRBJ1-1 and V is TRBV5-1, with D possibly being TRBD1 (6 bases). V was cut by 4 bases and J by 5 bases, with 15 bases left in between. The germline V gene has CDR1 SGHRS and CDR2 YFSETQ. The CDR3 runs to 14 residues.